The 10 T cell receptor beta chains below all came from one sample that was sequenced in a study of shared clonotypes between healthy human individuals (dated by TCRdb to 2020 to 2022). Library creation used the immunoSEQ multiplex PCR assay. What TCRdb holds here is the immuneACCESS table cut down to in-frame rearrangements. Part of the clones is not present; checked against another copy, under half of the missing clones reflect an unresolved V gene, and the others are unexplained. This sample has 2.3 million or so clones in its table, and approximately 93% of those were observed once. The ten largest clones represent about 0.37% of the sample. The sample taken for sequencing was naive CD4+ T cells from PBMCs. Sample cell subset or site, as interpreted from the label and publication: CD45RA+ positively selected. These receptors originate from a man younger than 35 in good health. Some clones in this sample may be carry-over from other donors' samples.

The chain uses TRBV7-9 and TRBJ2-2; a possible D gene is TRBD2 (6 bases). The length of the CDR3 is 19 residues. CDR1 SEHNR and CDR2 FQNEAQ come from the germline V gene (reference sequence). Trimming shortened V by 5 bases and J by 3 bases, and 25 bases separated the two germline ends. For the CDR3, the DNA is TGTGCCAGCAGCCCCAAAATCGTTTTGGCGGGGAGAGACACCGGGGAGCTGTTTTTT. It yields the protein CASSPKIVLAGRDTGELFF. Full variable domain (rest looked up from reference TRBV7-9 and TRBJ2-2): DTGVSQNPRHKITKRGQNVTFRCDPISEHNRLYWYRQTLGQGPEFLTYFQNEAQLEKSRLLSDRFSAERPKGSFSTLEIQRTEQGDSAMYLCASSPKIVLAGRDTGELFFGEGSRLTVL.

The chain is built from TRBV4-1 and TRBJ1-5; D ambiguous. The CDR3 sequence is 14 residues long. The ends were cut back, 2 bases at V and 0 bases at J, with 5 bases in the middle. CDR1 is MGHRA and CDR2 is YSYEKL in the germline V gene. Here the CDR3 DNA reads TGCGCCAGCAGCCAATACCATAGCAATCAGCCCCAGCATTTT. Its translation: CASSQYHSNQPQHF.

The chain joins TRBV28 to TRBJ2-3; no definite D call. Germline V gene lookup returns CDR1 MDHEN and CDR2 SYDVKM. V lost 4 bases and J 0 bases, leaving 8 bases between the germline ends. The CDR3 has 14 residues. CDR3 sequence (DNA): TGTGCCAGCAGTTCGAGCCTTAGCACAGATACGCAGTATTTT. Translated: CASSSSLSTDTQYF.

This chain uses TRBV30 with TRBJ2-7; D is perhaps TRBD1 (6 bases). The CDR3 loop spans 12 amino acids. Trimming removed 5 bases at V and 3 bases at J, with 11 bases between. Germline CDR1 reads GTSNPN; CDR2 reads SVGIG (reference sequence). The CDR3, as DNA: TGTGCCTGGGACCGAGGGGGCTACGAGCAGTACTTC. This encodes CAWDRGGYEQYF.

The V gene is TRBV5-1, the J gene TRBJ1-1; TRBD1 is a possible D gene (6 bases). The CDR3 loop spans 15 amino acids. Germline assignment: CDR1 SGHRS and CDR2 YFSETQ. The V end lost 3 bases, the J end lost 2 bases, and 14 bases lay between the germline ends. The CDR3 protein is CASSSSLGANTEAFF. The CDR3, as DNA: TGCGCCAGCAGCTCCTCTCTGGGGGCCAACACTGAAGCTTTCTTT.

The chain is built from TRBV2 and TRBJ1-4; D is uncertain. This CDR3 contains 13 residues. V was trimmed by 5 bases and J by 5 bases, leaving 9 bases between them. Looked up from germline, CDR1 is SNHLY and CDR2 is FYNNEI. For the CDR3, the DNA is TGTGCCAGCAGTCGGTCAGTAAATGAAAAACTGTTTTTT. It is translated as CASSRSVNEKLFF.

This chain joins TRBV6-5 and TRBJ2-7; D is ambiguous. CDR3 length equals 13 residues. Germline-derived CDR1 and CDR2 are MNHEY and SVGAGI. V shed 8 bases and J shed 0 bases, with 11 bases lying between them. The CDR3 protein is CASHNLASYEQYF. The DNA of the CDR3 is TGTGCCAGCCATAACTTAGCCTCCTACGAGCAGTACTTC.

This clone was seen only once. The J gene is TRBJ2-7, the V gene TRBV18; weak D call: TRBD2 (6 bases). V gave up 0 bases and J gave up 2 bases, with 11 bases separating them. The germline V gene has CDR1 KGHSH and CDR2 LQKENI. This CDR3 spans 15 amino acids. Here the CDR3 DNA reads TGTGCCAGCTCACCACCGGACGGGAGCACCTACGAGCAGTACTTC. This translates into CASSPPDGSTYEQYF.

V usage is TRBV7-2 and J usage is TRBJ2-3, with 15 nucleotides matching TRBD2. This CDR3 comprises 15 residues. The V gene end was trimmed by 5 bases and the J gene end by 8 bases; junction bases not matched to a gene: 5. The germline V gene has CDR1 SGHTA and CDR2 FQGNSA. The CDR3 spells CASSPGLAGGGTQYF. The CDR3 nucleotides are TGTGCCAGCAGCCCCGGACTAGCGGGGGGGGGTACGCAGTATTTT.

The rearrangement uses TRBV19 and TRBJ2-1, with a possible D match to TRBD2 (5 bases). The length of the CDR3 is 16 residues. Germline CDR1 is LNHDA and CDR2 is SQIVND (reference sequence). V was clipped by 1 base and J by 8 bases, with 18 bases between them. The CDR3 region has the DNA TGTGCCAGTAGTATAGTGGGAGCGCCGTCGGGTGATGAGCAGTTCTTC. Its translation is CASSIVGAPSGDEQFF.